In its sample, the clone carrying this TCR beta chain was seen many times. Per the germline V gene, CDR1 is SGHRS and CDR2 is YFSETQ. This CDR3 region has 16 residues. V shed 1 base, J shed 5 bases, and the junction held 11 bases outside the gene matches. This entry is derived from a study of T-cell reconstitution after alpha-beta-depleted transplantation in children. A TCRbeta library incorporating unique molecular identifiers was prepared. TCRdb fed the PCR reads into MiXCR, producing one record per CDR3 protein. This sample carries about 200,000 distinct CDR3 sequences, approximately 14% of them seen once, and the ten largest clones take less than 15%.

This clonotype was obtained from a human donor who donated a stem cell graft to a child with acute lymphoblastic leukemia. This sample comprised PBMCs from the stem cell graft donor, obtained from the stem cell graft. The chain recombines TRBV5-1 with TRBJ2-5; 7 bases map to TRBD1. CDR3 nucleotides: TGCGCCAGCAGCTTGATCGCACAGGGGAACGGGGAGACCCAGTACTTC. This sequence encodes CASSLIAQGNGETQYF.